These 13 T cell receptor beta chains originate from one sample sequenced in a study of identical twins. TCRdb ran MiXCR on the 5' RACE reads and lists one entry per CDR3 protein. The table records fewer than 250,000 distinct CDR3 sequences, approximately 8% of them present only once. These data were also reused for a study on yellow fever vaccine responses in identical twins.

Sequencing used CD8+ T cells sorted from blood. These receptor sequences come from a young woman in good health.

The sample holds a few counts of this clonotype. The rearrangement joins TRBV27 to TRBJ1-2; D not certain. This CDR3 is 15 amino acids long. The germline V gene has CDR1 MNHEY and CDR2 SMNVEV (reference sequence). Trimming stripped 0 bases from V and 4 bases from J, with 12 bases between. CDR3: CASSLSPGRGYGYTF. The CDR3 DNA reads as TGTGCCAGCAGTTTATCTCCAGGTCGGGGCTATGGCTACACCTTC.

The chain has TRBV12-5 and TRBJ2-7, with D possibly matching TRBD2 (6 bases). This CDR3 contains 12 residues. CDR1 LGHNT and CDR2 FRNRAP come from the germline V gene. With 7 bases removed from V and 6 bases from J, the gap between germline ends came to 13 bases. The CDR3 region is CASDPGAGEQYF. CDR3 DNA sequence: TGTGCTAGTGACCCCGGAGCGGGCGAGCAGTACTTC.

This clonotype was seen repeatedly, ten times or more. The chain's CDR3 is CASSQARGGYTF. In nucleotides, the CDR3 is TGTGCCAGCAGCCAAGCAAGGGGAGGCTACACCTTC. This chain links TRBV14 with TRBJ1-2; a weak D match, TRBD1 (5 bases). This CDR3 has 12 amino acids. Between the trimmed V and J ends, which lost 1 base and 8 bases, there was a span of 8 bases. CDR1 and CDR2 from the germline V gene are SGHDN and FVKESK.

This clonotype was picked up many times. The rearrangement joins TRBV2 to TRBJ1-1; D might be TRBD1 (5 bases). V shed 3 bases and J shed 4 bases, with 9 bases lying between them. CDR3 length: 13 amino acids. Germline CDR1 and CDR2: SNHLY and FYNNEI. Here the CDR3 DNA reads TGTGCCAGCAGTGACAGGGATGGCACTGAAGCTTTCTTT. It is translated as CASSDRDGTEAFF.

The chain employs TRBV24-1 and TRBJ2-3, with a tentative D call TRBD2 (7 bases). CDR1 KGHDR and CDR2 SFDVKD come from the germline V gene. The germline V and J ends were trimmed by 7 bases and 2 bases, with 15 bases remaining between them. CDR3 size: 15 residues. CDR3: CATRGGGAYTDTQYF. The CDR3 DNA is TGTGCCACCAGGGGGGGGGGGGCCTACACAGATACGCAGTATTTT.

V gene TRBV5-6 combines with J gene TRBJ2-7, with 8 bases aligning to TRBD2. V lost 0 bases to trimming and J lost 5 bases; unmatched junction nucleotides: 13. CDR1 and CDR2 (germline): SGHDT, YYEEEE. The CDR3 consists of 17 residues. CDR3 in amino acids: CASSLAYTGLARHEQYF. The DNA of the CDR3 is TGTGCCAGCAGCTTGGCATACACCGGACTAGCCAGGCACGAGCAGTACTTC.

Many counts were recorded for this clonotype. J is TRBJ2-1 and V is TRBV29-1; D might be TRBD2 (6 bases). The CDR3 has 17 residues. Germline V gives CDR1 SQVTM, CDR2 ANQGSEA. Trimming shortened V by 0 bases and J by 2 bases, and 17 bases separated the two germline ends. The chain's CDR3 is CSVEDRGSGTTYNEQFF. CDR3 nucleotide sequence: TGCAGCGTTGAAGATCGGGGTAGCGGAACCACCTACAATGAGCAGTTCTTC.

This clonotype was seen at least ten times. This chain joins TRBV21-1 and TRBJ1-2; TRBD1 is the table's D call and was not checked against the DNA. TRBV21-1 is assigned pseudogene status. The CDR3 is made up of 15 amino acids. CDR3 loop: CASITGILDDYGYTF. The CDR3, as DNA: TGTGCCAGCATAACAGGTATTCTCGATGACTATGGCTACACCTTC.

The V and J genes are TRBV7-8 and TRBJ2-5; 8 nucleotides align to TRBD1. This CDR3 contains 15 residues. V dropped 5 bases and J dropped 5; count of bases not matched to a gene: 10. Germline V CDR1 and CDR2: SGHVS, FQNEAQ. CDR3 bases: TGTGCCAGCAGCGTAACCACAGGGGGTTGGGAGACCCAGTACTTC. Translation: CASSVTTGGWETQYF.

This clonotype was seen repeatedly, ten times or more. This chain connects TRBV12-3 or TRBV12-4 to TRBJ1-5; D unclear. The V gene lost 5 bases and the J gene lost 3 bases, with 5 bases spanning the gap. This CDR3 is built from 12 residues. In DNA, the CDR3 is TGTGCCAGCAGTCCTCTCAATCAGCCCCAGCATTTT. Protein sequence: CASSPLNQPQHF.

This chain uses TRBV4-1 with TRBJ1-1; no firm D call. Trimming pared 0 bases from V and 10 bases from J, leaving 15 bases between. This CDR3 region has 14 residues. CDR1 and CDR2 from the germline V gene are MGHRA and YSYEKL. CDR3 region: CASSQDLFIPRAFF. The CDR3 DNA is TGCGCCAGCAGCCAAGATCTTTTCATCCCCCGAGCTTTCTTT.

This clonotype was counted only a few times. The chain joins TRBV29-1 to TRBJ2-2; a weak D match, TRBD2 (7 bases). V lost 3 bases and J 7 bases, leaving 18 bases between the germline ends. This CDR3 is 15 amino acids long. Per the germline V gene, CDR1 is SQVTM and CDR2 is ANQGSEA. The CDR3 DNA reads TGCAGCGTTGAGTGGCGGGGGCCAGGTGGCGGGGAGCTGTTTTTT. Encoded protein: CSVEWRGPGGGELFF.

This clonotype was observed a few times. This chain links TRBV9 with TRBJ2-1, with D perhaps TRBD2 (6 bases). The CDR3 consists of 15 residues. Germline V gene data show CDR1 as SGDLS and CDR2 as YYNGEE. V was clipped by 0 bases and J by 7 bases, with 14 bases between them. The CDR3 nucleotides are TGTGCCAGCAGCGTAGCGGGAGCTCCGGGGAATGAGCAGTTCTTC. Translation gives CASSVAGAPGNEQFF.